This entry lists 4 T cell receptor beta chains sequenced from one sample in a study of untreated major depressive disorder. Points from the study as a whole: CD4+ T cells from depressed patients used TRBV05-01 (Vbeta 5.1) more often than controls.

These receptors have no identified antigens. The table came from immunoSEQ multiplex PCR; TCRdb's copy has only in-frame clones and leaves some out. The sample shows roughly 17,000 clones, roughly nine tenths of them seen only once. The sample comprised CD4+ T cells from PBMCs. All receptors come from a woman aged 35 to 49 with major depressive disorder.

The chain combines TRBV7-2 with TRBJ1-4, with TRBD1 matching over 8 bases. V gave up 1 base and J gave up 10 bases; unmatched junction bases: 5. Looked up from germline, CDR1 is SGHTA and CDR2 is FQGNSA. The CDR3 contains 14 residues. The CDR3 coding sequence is TGTGCCAGCAGCTTAGAGCCAGGGGGCGGAAAACTGTTTTTT. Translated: CASSLEPGGGKLFF.

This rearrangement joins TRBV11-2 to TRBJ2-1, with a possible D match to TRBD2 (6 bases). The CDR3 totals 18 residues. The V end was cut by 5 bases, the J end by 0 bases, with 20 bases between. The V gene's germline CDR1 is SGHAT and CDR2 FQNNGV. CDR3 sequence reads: CASSLKSSADFSYNEQFF. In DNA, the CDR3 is TGTGCCAGCAGCCTCAAATCTAGCGCAGATTTCTCCTACAATGAGCAGTTCTTC.

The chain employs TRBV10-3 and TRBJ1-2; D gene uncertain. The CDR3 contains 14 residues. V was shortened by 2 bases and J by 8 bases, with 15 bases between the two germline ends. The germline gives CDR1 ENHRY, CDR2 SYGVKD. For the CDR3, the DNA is TGTGCCATCAGTGAGGGTGATCGGCCTAGGGGCTACACCTTC. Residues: CAISEGDRPRGYTF.

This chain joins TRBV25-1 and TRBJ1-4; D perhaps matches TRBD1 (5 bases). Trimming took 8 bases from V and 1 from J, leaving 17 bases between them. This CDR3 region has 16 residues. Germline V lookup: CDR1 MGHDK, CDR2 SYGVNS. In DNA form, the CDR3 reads TGTGCCAGCGGGACCCCCACGACAGAAACTAATGAAAAACTGTTTTTT. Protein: CASGTPTTETNEKLFF.